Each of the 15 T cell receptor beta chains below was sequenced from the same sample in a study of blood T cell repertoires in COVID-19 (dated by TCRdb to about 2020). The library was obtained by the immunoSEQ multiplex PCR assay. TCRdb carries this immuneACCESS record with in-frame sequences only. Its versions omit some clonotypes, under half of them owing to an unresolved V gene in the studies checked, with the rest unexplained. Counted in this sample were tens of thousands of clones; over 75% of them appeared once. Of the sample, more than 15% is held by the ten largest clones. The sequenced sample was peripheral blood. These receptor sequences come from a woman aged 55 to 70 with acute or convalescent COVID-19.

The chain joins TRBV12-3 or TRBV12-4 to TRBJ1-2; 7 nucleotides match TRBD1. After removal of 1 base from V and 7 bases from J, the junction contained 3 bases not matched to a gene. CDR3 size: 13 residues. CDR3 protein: CASSLGRGSGYTF. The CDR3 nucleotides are TGTGCCAGCAGTTTAGGCAGGGGGTCTGGCTACACCTTC.

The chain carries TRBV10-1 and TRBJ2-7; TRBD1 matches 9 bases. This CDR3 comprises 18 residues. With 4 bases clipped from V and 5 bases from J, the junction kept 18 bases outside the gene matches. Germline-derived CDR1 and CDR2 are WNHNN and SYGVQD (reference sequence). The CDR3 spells CASSAGGFGRDRDHEQYF. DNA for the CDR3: TGCGCCAGCAGTGCTGGAGGTTTCGGCCGGGACAGGGACCACGAGCAGTACTTC.

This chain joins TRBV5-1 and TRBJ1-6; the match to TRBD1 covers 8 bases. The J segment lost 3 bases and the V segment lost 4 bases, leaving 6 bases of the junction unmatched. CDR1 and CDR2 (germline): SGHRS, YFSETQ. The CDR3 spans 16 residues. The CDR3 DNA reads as TGCGCCAGCAGCCGGGACAGGAAAATCTATAATTCACCCCTCCACTTT. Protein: CASSRDRKIYNSPLHF.

CDR3 nucleotides: TGTGCCAGCAGTCGGGGGGTGAACACAGATACGCAGTATTTT. Amino acid sequence: CASSRGVNTDTQYF. V is TRBV2 and J is TRBJ2-3; TRBD2 aligns across 7 bases. Germline-derived CDR1 and CDR2 are SNHLY and FYNNEI. J gave up 2 bases and V 5 bases, and 4 bases lay outside the gene matches. The CDR3 runs to 14 residues.

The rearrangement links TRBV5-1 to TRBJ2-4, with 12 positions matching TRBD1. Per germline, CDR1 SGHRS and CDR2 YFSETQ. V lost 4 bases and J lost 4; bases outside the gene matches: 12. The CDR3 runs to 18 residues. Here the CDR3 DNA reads TGCGCCAGCAGCCCCGGGACAGGGGGCTTTAAACCAAAAAACATTCAGTACTTC. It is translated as CASSPGTGGFKPKNIQYF.

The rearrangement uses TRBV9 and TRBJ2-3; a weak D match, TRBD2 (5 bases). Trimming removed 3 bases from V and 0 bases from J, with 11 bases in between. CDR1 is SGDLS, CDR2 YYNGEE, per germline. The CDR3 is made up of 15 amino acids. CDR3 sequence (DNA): TGTGCCAGCAGCGCACGAGCGGATAGCACAGATACGCAGTATTTT. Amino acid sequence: CASSARADSTDTQYF.

This chain's CDR3 is CASSEGTGGAFF. The CDR3, as DNA: TGTGCCAGCAGTGAGGGGACAGGGGGAGCTTTCTTT. This chain uses TRBV2 with TRBJ1-1, with 11 bases aligning to TRBD1. The CDR3 runs 12 residues. The germline CDR1 and CDR2 sequences are SNHLY and FYNNEI. With V trimmed by 3 bases and J by 10 bases, 1 base remained unmatched.

CDR3 sequence: CASSQAGANEKLFF. DNA of the CDR3: TGCGCCAGCAGTCAAGCGGGGGCTAATGAAAAACTGTTTTTT. This sequence joins TRBV23-1 and TRBJ1-4; D might be TRBD1 (5 bases). TRBV23-1 is reported as an ORF; its role is uncertain. The CDR3 contains 14 residues. V was clipped by 2 bases and J by 3 bases, with 7 bases between them.

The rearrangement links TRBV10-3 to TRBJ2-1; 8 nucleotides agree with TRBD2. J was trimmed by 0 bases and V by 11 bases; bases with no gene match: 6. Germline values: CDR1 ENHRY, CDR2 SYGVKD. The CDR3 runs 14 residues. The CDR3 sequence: CAAKRGNSYNEQFF. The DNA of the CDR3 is TGTGCCGCAAAGCGGGGGAACTCCTACAATGAGCAGTTCTTC.

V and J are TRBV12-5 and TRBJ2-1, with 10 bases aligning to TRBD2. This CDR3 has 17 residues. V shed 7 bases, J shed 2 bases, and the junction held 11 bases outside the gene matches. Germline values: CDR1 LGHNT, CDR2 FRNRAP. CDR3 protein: CASAPDSGGWAYNEQFF. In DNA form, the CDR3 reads TGTGCTAGTGCCCCCGATAGCGGGGGGTGGGCCTACAATGAGCAGTTCTTC.

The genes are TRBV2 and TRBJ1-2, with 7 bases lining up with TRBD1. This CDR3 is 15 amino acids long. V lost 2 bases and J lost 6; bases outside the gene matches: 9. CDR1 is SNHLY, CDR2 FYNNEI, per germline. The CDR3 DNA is TGTGCCAGCAGTGAAAACCCTACAGGGGTCGATGGCTACACCTTC. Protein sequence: CASSENPTGVDGYTF.

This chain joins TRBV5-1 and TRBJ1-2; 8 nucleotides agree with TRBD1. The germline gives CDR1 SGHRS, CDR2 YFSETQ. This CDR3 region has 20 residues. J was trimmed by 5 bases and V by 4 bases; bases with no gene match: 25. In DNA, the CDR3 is TGCGCCAGCAGCCCTCAGGGGGGGCTACAGGGGGTCCGTGGAAGTTATGGCTACACCTTC. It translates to CASSPQGGLQGVRGSYGYTF.

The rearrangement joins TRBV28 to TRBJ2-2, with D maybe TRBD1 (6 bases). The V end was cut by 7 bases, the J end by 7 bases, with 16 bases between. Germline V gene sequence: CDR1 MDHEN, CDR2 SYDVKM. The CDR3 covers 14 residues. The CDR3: CASISMRGNGELFF. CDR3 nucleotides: TGTGCCAGCATTTCCATGAGGGGGAACGGGGAGCTGTTTTTT.

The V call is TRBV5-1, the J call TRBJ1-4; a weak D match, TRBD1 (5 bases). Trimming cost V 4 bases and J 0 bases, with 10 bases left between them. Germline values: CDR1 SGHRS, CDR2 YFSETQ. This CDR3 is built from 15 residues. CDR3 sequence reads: CASSLTVATNEKLFF. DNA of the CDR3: TGCGCCAGCAGCCTGACAGTGGCAACTAATGAAAAACTGTTTTTT.

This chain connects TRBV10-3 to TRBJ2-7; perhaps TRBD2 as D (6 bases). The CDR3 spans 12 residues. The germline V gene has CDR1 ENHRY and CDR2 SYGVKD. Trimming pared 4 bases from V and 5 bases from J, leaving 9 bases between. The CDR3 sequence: CAISAWRDEQYF. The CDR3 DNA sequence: TGTGCCATCAGTGCGTGGAGGGACGAGCAGTACTTC.